This is a list of T cell receptor beta chains from one sample in a study of T cell changes during pregnancy in multiple sclerosis. Profiled with immunoSEQ multiplex PCR; TCRdb holds only in-frame clones, not every one. The profile covers 70,000 to 95,000 clones, with 90% to 95% appearing a single time and 2% to 2.5% taken by the ten largest. Specimen: peripheral blood, collected in the second trimester of pregnancy. Source of these receptors: a female donor in good health, enrolled as a control in a pregnancy study. CDR3s include the opening cysteine and the closing phenylalanine or tryptophan. D genes are given only for firm matches. Clone size is not always given. Where it is, it says once, few, many or a class for expanded clones.

D: TRBD1; J: TRBJ1-3; size: -; V: TRBV4-3; DNA: TGCGCCAGCAGCTCGGACAGGGTAAACACCATATATTTT; CDR3: CASSSDRVNTIYF
D: -; J: TRBJ2-6; size: -; V: TRBV11-3; DNA: TGTGCCAGCAGTCTTACGGGGGCTGGGGCCAACGTCCTGACTTTC; CDR3: CASSLTGAGANVLTF
D: TRBD2; J: TRBJ2-3; size: -; V: TRBV5-8; DNA: TGTGCCAGCAGCTTGGAAGCGGGGGGGCGTGGGAGTACAGATACGCAGTATTTT; CDR3: CASSLEAGGRGSTDTQYF
D: -; J: TRBJ2-3; size: -; V: TRBV6-1; DNA: TGTGCCAGCAGACCCGACAGGCTCGGCACAGATACGCAGTATTTT; CDR3: CASRPDRLGTDTQYF
D: -; J: TRBJ2-4; size: -; V: TRBV7-3; DNA: TGTGCCAGCAGCTTAATTCGGGGATCCAAAAACATTCAGTACTTC; CDR3: CASSLIRGSKNIQYF
D: TRBD1; J: TRBJ2-1; size: -; V: TRBV5-8; DNA: TGTGCCAGCAGCGAGACAGGGGCCGTGGACAATGAGCAGTTCTTC; CDR3: CASSETGAVDNEQFF
D: TRBD1; J: TRBJ2-5; size: -; V: TRBV7-3; DNA: TGTGCCAGCAGCCCTACAGGGGAAGTGGAGACCCAGTACTTC; CDR3: CASSPTGEVETQYF
D: -; J: TRBJ1-1; size: -; V: TRBV30; DNA: TGTGCCTGGATGAATCTCAGGCATCAGAACACTGAAGCTTTCTTT; CDR3: CAWMNLRHQNTEAFF
D: -; J: TRBJ2-5; size: -; V: TRBV5-4; DNA: TGTGCCAGCAGCTTGGCGGGTTCGGAGACCCAGTACTTC; CDR3: CASSLAGSETQYF
D: TRBD1; J: TRBJ2-2; size: -; V: TRBV5-6; DNA: TGTGCCAGCACCCGGGACAGGGCGAGCACCGGGGAGCTGTTTTTT; CDR3: CASTRDRASTGELFF
D: -; J: TRBJ1-6; size: -; V: TRBV28; DNA: TGTGCCAGCAGTAATATTGGTCCGGGAAGCAATTCACCCCTCCACTTT; CDR3: CASSNIGPGSNSPLHF
D: TRBD1; J: TRBJ2-7; size: -; V: TRBV28; DNA: TGTGCCAGTAAAACAGGGGGCGAATCCTACGAGCAGTACTTC; CDR3: CASKTGGESYEQYF
D: -; J: TRBJ2-3; size: -; V: TRBV9; DNA: TGTGCCAGCAGCGTAGCTCTAGCAGATACGCAGTATTTT; CDR3: CASSVALADTQYF
D: TRBD2; J: TRBJ2-3; size: -; V: TRBV27; DNA: TGTGCCAGCAGTTTCCGCGGGGGGGATACGCAGTATTTT; CDR3: CASSFRGGDTQYF
D: -; J: TRBJ2-6; size: -; V: TRBV5-1; DNA: TGCGCCAGCAGCTTGATTATGACTGCGGGGGCCAACGTCCTGACTTTC; CDR3: CASSLIMTAGANVLTF
D: TRBD2; J: TRBJ2-3; size: -; V: TRBV4-2; DNA: TGTGCCAGCAGCCAAGGGGGTAGCGGGGGGGCAGATACGCAGTATTTT; CDR3: CASSQGGSGGADTQYF
D: -; J: TRBJ1-1; size: -; V: TRBV6-4; DNA: TGTGCCAGTACGAAGGAACCCGGGACAACCTATGAGGCTTTCTTT; CDR3: CASTKEPGTTYEAFF
D: TRBD1; J: TRBJ1-2; size: once; V: TRBV7-2; DNA: TGTGCCAGCAGCTTAGTTGGACAGGGCCCCGGCTACACCTTC; CDR3: CASSLVGQGPGYTF
D: -; J: TRBJ1-2; size: -; V: TRBV15; DNA: TGTGCCACCAGCAGAGTGGCGGGGGGAGGTGACTATGGCTACACCTTC; CDR3: CATSRVAGGGDYGYTF
D: TRBD1; J: TRBJ2-7; size: -; V: TRBV4-2; DNA: TGTGCCAGCAGCCTGACAGGGTTCGAGCAGTACTTC; CDR3: CASSLTGFEQYF
D: -; J: TRBJ2-5; size: -; V: TRBV6-5; DNA: TGTGCCAGCAGTTACTCTCGGGGAGAGACCCAGTACTTC; CDR3: CASSYSRGETQYF
D: -; J: TRBJ1-5; size: few; V: TRBV19; DNA: TGTGCCAGTGGGCAGGATAGCAATCAGCCCCAGCATTTT; CDR3: CASGQDSNQPQHF